These 21 T cell receptor beta chains were sequenced from one sample in a study of CD8 T cells in ankylosing spondylitis. From the 5' RACE reads, TCRdb called clonotypes with MiXCR, one entry per CDR3 protein. The sample has roughly 160,000 distinct CDR3 sequences, around 10% seen once. The material sequenced was blood, either unsorted or a sorted T cell fraction (not recorded which). The source is a male donor with ankylosing spondylitis or in good health (not recorded which).

The table lists this clonotype with many counts. The chain employs TRBV5-1 and TRBJ2-5, with D hard to call. Germline CDR1 SGHRS, CDR2 YFSETQ. The CDR3 sequence is 13 residues long. V was cut by 2 bases and J by 2 bases, with 7 bases left in between. CDR3 nucleotide sequence: TGCGCCAGCAGCTTTCCAGATCAAGAGACCCAGTACTTC. Its protein product is CASSFPDQETQYF.

Many counts were recorded for this clonotype. The V gene is TRBV10-3, the J gene TRBJ2-2; tentative D call: TRBD2 (5 bases). The CDR3 length is 16 residues. The V and J ends lost 0 bases and 4 bases respectively, with 12 bases between them. Germline V gene data show CDR1 as ENHRY and CDR2 as SYGVKD. CDR3 amino acids: CAISESPGRVTGELFF. The CDR3, as DNA: TGTGCCATCAGTGAGTCGCCGGGAAGGGTCACCGGGGAGCTGTTTTTT.

The table lists this clonotype with many counts. The chain uses TRBV7-8 and TRBJ2-1, with D possibly being TRBD2 (5 bases). Trimming took 2 bases from V and 7 from J, leaving 15 bases between them. The CDR3 has 15 amino acids. CDR1 is SGHVS and CDR2 is FQNEAQ in the germline V gene. The CDR3 bases are TGTGCCAGCAGCTTAACGGAGGCCGCCCTTAATGAGCAGTTCTTC. Translation gives CASSLTEAALNEQFF.

Remarks on this clonotype: A much bigger clone sits one base away, suggesting this may be a read error. The chain recombines TRBV12-3 or TRBV12-4 with TRBJ2-1; 11 bases agree with TRBD2. The CDR3 length is 13 residues. J lost 10 bases, V lost 10 bases, and 9 bases had no gene match. The CDR3 DNA sequence: TGTGCCAACAGGCAAACTAGCGGGAGCGAGCAGTTCTTC. As protein: CANRQTSGSEQFF.

In its sample, this clonotype was seen a few times. This chain uses TRBV10-3 with TRBJ2-1, with TRBD2 matching over 11 bases. V dropped 2 bases and J dropped 8; count of bases not matched to a gene: 8. Germline CDR1 and CDR2: ENHRY and SYGVKD. The CDR3 length is 16 residues. The CDR3 coding sequence is TGTGCCATCAGTGAGAGGGAGGGGACTAGCGGTCATGAGCAGTTCTTC. Translating gives CAISEREGTSGHEQFF.

The genes are TRBV20-1 and TRBJ1-5; 10 positions agree with TRBD1. There are 15 residues in the CDR3. V shed 6 bases, J shed 5 bases, and the junction held 10 bases outside the gene matches. The germline gives CDR1 DFQATT, CDR2 SNEGSKA (reference sequence). The CDR3 reads CSARPGQGFYQPQHF. DNA for the CDR3: TGCAGTGCCCGACCGGGACAGGGGTTTTATCAGCCCCAGCATTTT.

This clonotype was picked up many times. This rearrangement joins TRBV19 to TRBJ1-1, with TRBD1 identical over 7 bases. Unmatched junction bases numbered 6, after V lost 10 bases and J lost 4 bases. The CDR3 has 12 residues. CDR1 is LNHDA and CDR2 is SQIVND in the germline V gene (reference sequence). CDR3 bases: TGTGCCACCGCGACAGGGTTCACTGAAGCTTTCTTT. Residues: CATATGFTEAFF.

This clonotype was observed many times. The V and J genes are TRBV2 and TRBJ2-5, with 9 bases fitting TRBD2. The V gene end was trimmed by 7 bases and the J gene end by 1 base; junction bases not matched to a gene: 4. Germline V gene data show CDR1 as SNHLY and CDR2 as FYNNEI. This CDR3 is built from 14 residues. The CDR3 is CASKSGRTQETQYF. The CDR3 DNA is TGTGCCAGCAAAAGCGGGAGGACCCAAGAGACCCAGTACTTC.

This clonotype was found many times. This chain connects TRBV27 to TRBJ2-7; tentatively, D is TRBD2 (5 bases). Trimming cost V 6 bases and J 4 bases, with 16 bases left between them. The CDR3 is made up of 14 amino acids. Germline values: CDR1 MNHEY, CDR2 SMNVEV (reference sequence). The CDR3 loop is CASSSAGSGYEQYF. DNA for the CDR3: TGTGCCAGCAGCTCGGCGGGCTCCGGTTACGAGCAGTACTTC.

The chain employs TRBV12-3 or TRBV12-4 and TRBJ2-7, with 8 bases fitting TRBD2. V lost 9 bases to trimming and J lost 6 bases; unmatched junction nucleotides: 10. CDR3 size: 13 residues. The CDR3 loop reads CASREGPRSEQYF. The CDR3 DNA sequence: TGTGCCAGTCGGGAGGGCCCCCGATCCGAGCAGTACTTC.

V usage is TRBV4-3 and J usage is TRBJ2-3; 7 bases are shared with TRBD1. In germline, CDR1 is LGHNA, CDR2 YSLEER. This CDR3 comprises 16 residues. J lost 4 bases, V lost 4 bases, and 11 bases had no gene match. This chain's CDR3 is CASSRVPGGAPDTQYF. CDR3 sequence (DNA): TGCGCCAGCAGCCGGGTCCCAGGGGGAGCTCCAGATACGCAGTATTTT.

The V and J genes are TRBV2 and TRBJ2-1; 13 bases map to TRBD2. Germline V CDR1 and CDR2: SNHLY, FYNNEI. This CDR3 region has 15 residues. J gave up 7 bases and V 10 bases, and 10 bases lay outside the gene matches. The CDR3 loop is CATKRTSGSVNEQFF. In DNA, the CDR3 is TGTGCCACCAAAAGGACTAGCGGGAGTGTGAATGAGCAGTTCTTC.

This sequence joins TRBV5-1 and TRBJ2-7; the match to TRBD2 covers 8 bases. Unmatched junction bases numbered 16, after V lost 4 bases and J lost 4 bases. The CDR3 extends over 17 amino acids. Germline CDR1 and CDR2: SGHRS and YFSETQ. The CDR3 protein is CASSTAGTSALGYEQYF. The CDR3 coding sequence is TGCGCCAGCAGCACTGCGGGGACTAGTGCCCTTGGTTACGAGCAGTACTTC.

This clonotype was observed at least ten times. The V and J genes are TRBV29-1 and TRBJ2-2, with TRBD1 matching 9 bases. Looked up from germline, CDR1 is SQVTM and CDR2 is ANQGSEA. The CDR3 is made up of 13 amino acids. V shed 3 bases, J shed 10 bases, and the junction held 6 bases outside the gene matches. CDR3 sequence (DNA): TGCAGCGTTGACGCTACAGGGGGCATGGAGCTGTTTTTT. It specifies CSVDATGGMELFF.

In this sample, this clonotype turned up many times. The chain couples TRBV5-1 to TRBJ2-3; TRBD1 aligns across 7 bases. The CDR3 consists of 14 residues. V was pared by 1 base and J by 5 bases, with 4 bases of the junction left unmatched. Germline V gives CDR1 SGHRS, CDR2 YFSETQ. This CDR3 reads CASSLTGAGDTQYF. The CDR3 coding sequence is TGCGCCAGCAGCTTGACAGGGGCTGGAGATACGCAGTATTTT. Complete variable domain (other parts from reference TRBV5-1 and TRBJ2-3): KAGVTQTPRYLIKTRGQQVTLSCSPISGHRSVSWYQQTPGQGLQFLFEYFSETQRNKGNFPGRFSGRQFSNSRSEMNVSTLELGDSALYLCASSLTGAGDTQYFGPGTRLTVL.

This clonotype was observed at least ten times. The rearrangement links TRBV29-1 to TRBJ2-2; 8 bases agree with TRBD1. Trimming cost V 4 bases and J 3 bases; bases outside gene matches: 7. CDR1 and CDR2 from the germline V gene are SQVTM and ANQGSEA. CDR3 length equals 15 residues. CDR3 DNA sequence: TGCAGCGTTGGGTGGACAGGGAGAGACACCGGGGAGCTGTTTTTT. Translating it yields CSVGWTGRDTGELFF.

This clonotype came up a few times. CDR3 DNA sequence: TGCAGTGCTAGAGATCTAGCGGGGGGCCGAGAGACCCAGTACTTC. This translates into CSARDLAGGRETQYF. The chain has TRBV20-1 and TRBJ2-5; 11 nucleotides align to TRBD2. Per the germline V gene, CDR1 is DFQATT and CDR2 is SNEGSKA (reference sequence). The CDR3 runs to 15 residues. Trimming at V came to 0 bases and at J to 4 bases, leaving 4 bases not matched to a gene.

This clonotype was counted at least ten times. The V gene is TRBV29-1, the J gene TRBJ2-7; D is perhaps TRBD2 (5 bases). V lost 6 bases and J 5 bases, leaving 17 bases between the germline ends. This CDR3 is 13 amino acids long. Germline V gene lookup returns CDR1 SQVTM and CDR2 ANQGSEA. The CDR3 reads CSVRQNAGNEQYF. In DNA form, the CDR3 reads TGCAGCGTGCGCCAGAATGCGGGTAACGAGCAGTACTTC.

The sample holds many counts of this clonotype. V and J are TRBV10-3 and TRBJ2-1; D assignment may be TRBD1 or TRBD2 (6 bases each). Germline V CDR1 and CDR2: ENHRY, SYGVKD. Trimming left V 4 bases short and J 1 base short, with 14 bases between. This CDR3 has 16 amino acids. CDR3 sequence: CAISAGGTMSYNEQFF. The CDR3 DNA sequence: TGTGCCATCAGTGCGGGCGGGACAATGTCCTACAATGAGCAGTTCTTC.

In this sample, this clonotype turned up many times. The rearrangement links TRBV5-1 to TRBJ1-2; the D gene is possibly TRBD1 (6 bases). This CDR3 region has 15 residues. CDR1 and CDR2 (germline): SGHRS, YFSETQ. Trimming removed 0 bases from V and 2 bases from J, with 11 bases in between. The CDR3 loop reads CASSLEGQRNYGYTF. The CDR3 DNA reads TGCGCCAGCAGCTTGGAAGGACAGCGCAACTATGGCTACACCTTC.

V and J are TRBV7-2 and TRBJ2-1; 7 bases align to TRBD2. The CDR3 spans 13 residues. The germline gives CDR1 SGHTA, CDR2 FQGNSA. V lost 5 bases and J lost 4; bases outside the gene matches: 2. This CDR3 is CASSRGVYNEQFF. Written as DNA, the CDR3 is TGTGCCAGCAGCCGGGGGGTTTACAATGAGCAGTTCTTC.